The 13 T cell receptor beta chains below all came from one sample that was sequenced in a study of blood T cell repertoires in COVID-19. Here immunoSEQ multiplex PCR was the method, and the copy in TCRdb shows in-frame clones only, minus some. The sample has about 25,000 clones, roughly nine tenths seen once. Sequenced material: peripheral blood. These TCRs come from a man between 65 and 85 years old with acute or convalescent COVID-19.

The chain has TRBV29-1 and TRBJ2-5, with 10 bases aligning to TRBD2. V was pared by 5 bases and J by 0 bases, with 3 bases of the junction left unmatched. The CDR3 runs to 14 residues. Germline CDR1 and CDR2: SQVTM and ANQGSEA. The CDR3 here is CSVPAGGDQETQYF. CDR3 DNA sequence: TGCAGCGTTCCAGCGGGGGGGGACCAAGAGACCCAGTACTTC.

The J gene is TRBJ2-7, the V gene TRBV5-5; 11 bases map to TRBD1. CDR1 and CDR2 (germline): SGHKS, YYEKEE (reference sequence). This CDR3 comprises 17 residues. Unmatched junction bases numbered 8, after V lost 0 bases and J lost 3 bases. CDR3 residues: CASSLDNTGQGGYEQYF. The CDR3 DNA follows: TGTGCCAGCAGCTTGGACAATACGGGACAGGGGGGCTACGAGCAGTACTTC.

The chain recombines TRBV28 with TRBJ1-2; D gene uncertain. V was shortened by 2 bases and J by 3 bases, with 7 bases between the two germline ends. This CDR3 has 13 amino acids. The germline V gene has CDR1 MDHEN and CDR2 SYDVKM. The CDR3 loop is CASSLPVHYGYTF. The DNA of the CDR3 is TGTGCCAGCAGTTTACCAGTTCACTATGGCTACACCTTC.

The chain carries TRBV19 and TRBJ2-5; TRBD1 agrees at 9 bases. V gave up 5 bases and J gave up 5 bases; unmatched junction bases: 12. In germline, CDR1 is LNHDA, CDR2 SQIVND (reference sequence). This CDR3 contains 16 residues. The CDR3 loop reads CASSAYNRGLGETQYF. As DNA, the CDR3 is TGTGCCAGTAGTGCGTACAACAGGGGGCTAGGGGAGACCCAGTACTTC.

V and J are TRBV10-1 and TRBJ2-7; D is perhaps TRBD1 (5 bases). The CDR3 is made up of 14 amino acids. The V gene lost 3 bases and the J gene lost 1 base, with 10 bases spanning the gap. In germline, CDR1 is WNHNN, CDR2 SYGVQD (reference sequence). The CDR3 loop is CASSEGAGSYEQYF. CDR3 coding DNA: TGCGCCAGCAGTGAAGGGGCCGGGTCCTACGAGCAGTACTTC.

The rearrangement joins TRBV7-6 to TRBJ1-1; the match to TRBD1 covers 12 bases. The CDR3 consists of 16 residues. CDR1 and CDR2 (germline): SGHVS, FNYEAQ. Trimming at V came to 6 bases and at J to 1 base, leaving 6 bases not matched to a gene. The CDR3 here is CASRGDRGLGNTEAFF. As DNA, the CDR3 is TGTGCCAGCAGAGGGGACAGGGGGCTCGGGAACACTGAAGCTTTCTTT.

The rearrangement joins TRBV11-3 to TRBJ2-1, with D possibly matching TRBD2 (6 bases). Germline V gene sequence: CDR1 SGHNT, CDR2 YENEEA. This CDR3 comprises 15 residues. V lost 0 bases, J lost 6 bases, and 12 bases lay in between. The chain's CDR3 is CASSLEGGMGNEQFF. The CDR3 nucleotides are TGTGCCAGCAGCTTAGAGGGGGGAATGGGCAATGAGCAGTTCTTC.

This chain connects TRBV19 to TRBJ2-7; TRBD1 aligns across 9 bases. V dropped 7 bases and J dropped 2; count of bases not matched to a gene: 6. There are 14 residues in the CDR3. Germline-derived CDR1 and CDR2 are LNHDA and SQIVND (reference sequence). The CDR3 region is CASKRQGGTYEQYF. The CDR3 DNA reads TGTGCCAGTAAACGACAGGGGGGGACCTACGAGCAGTACTTC. Using reference TRBV19 and TRBJ2-7 for the parts outside the CDR3, the full variable domain is DGGITQSPKYLFRKEGQNVTLSCEQNLNHDAMYWYRQDPGQGLRLIYYSQIVNDFQKGDIAEGYSVSREKKESFPLTVTSAQKNPTAFYLCASKRQGGTYEQYFGPGTRLTVT.

The chain is built from TRBV7-9 and TRBJ2-2; 9 nucleotides agree with TRBD1. This CDR3 is built from 16 residues. Per the germline V gene, CDR1 is SEHNR and CDR2 is FQNEAQ (reference sequence). V was pared by 4 bases and J by 4 bases, with 7 bases of the junction left unmatched. The CDR3 nucleotides read TGTGCCAGCAGCTACTCGGGACAGGGTTTCACCGGGGAGCTGTTTTTT. Encoded protein: CASSYSGQGFTGELFF.

The chain is built from TRBV19 and TRBJ1-2; no clear D. Germline V gene data show CDR1 as LNHDA and CDR2 as SQIVND (reference sequence). CDR3 length equals 17 residues. The V end lost 3 bases, the J end lost 3 bases, and 20 bases lay between the germline ends. DNA of the CDR3: TGTGCCAGTAGTATTCTGAGGGTGGTCGCACCCTACTATGGCTACACCTTC. Its protein is CASSILRVVAPYYGYTF.

The chain recombines TRBV3-1 (or the pseudogene TRBV3-2) with TRBJ2-5; 8 bases match TRBD2. Germline V CDR1 and CDR2: LGHDT, YNNKEL (reference sequence). The V gene end was trimmed by 4 bases and the J gene end by 2 bases; junction bases not matched to a gene: 9. The CDR3 is 16 amino acids. This chain's CDR3 is CASSRGAGALQETQYF. Written as DNA, the CDR3 is TGTGCCAGCAGCCGAGGAGCGGGGGCTCTACAAGAGACCCAGTACTTC.

V is TRBV3-1 (or the pseudogene TRBV3-2) and J is TRBJ2-1; D not resolved. Germline V CDR1 and CDR2: LGHDT, YNNKEL (reference sequence). The CDR3 sequence is 13 residues long. With 3 bases removed from V and 1 base from J, the gap between germline ends came to 4 bases. CDR3 nucleotide sequence: TGTGCCAGCAGCCACCCTTCCTACAATGAGCAGTTCTTC. Translation gives CASSHPSYNEQFF.

The V gene is TRBV27, the J gene TRBJ1-5; TRBD1 matches 7 bases. Trimming removed 10 bases from V and 2 bases from J; junction bases left unmatched: 11. Germline CDR1 MNHEY, CDR2 SMNVEV (reference sequence). The CDR3 runs to 15 residues. The CDR3 DNA follows: TGTGCCACAGGGACAGCCAGAAGCGGCAATCAGCCCCAGCATTTT. It codes for CATGTARSGNQPQHF.